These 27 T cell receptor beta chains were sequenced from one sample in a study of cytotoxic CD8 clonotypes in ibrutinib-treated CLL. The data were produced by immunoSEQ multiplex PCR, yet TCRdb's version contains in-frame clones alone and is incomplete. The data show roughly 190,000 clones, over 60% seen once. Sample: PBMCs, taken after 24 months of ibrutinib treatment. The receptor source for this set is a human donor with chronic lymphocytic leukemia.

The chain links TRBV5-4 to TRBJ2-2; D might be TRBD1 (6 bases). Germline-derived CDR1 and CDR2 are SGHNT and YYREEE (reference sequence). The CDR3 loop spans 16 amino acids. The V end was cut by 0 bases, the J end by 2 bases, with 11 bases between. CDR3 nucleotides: TGTGCCAGCAGCTTGGGGACAGTAGTTAACACCGGGGAGCTGTTTTTT. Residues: CASSLGTVVNTGELFF. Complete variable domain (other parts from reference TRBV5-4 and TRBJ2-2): ETGVTQSPTHLIKTRGQQVTLRCSSQSGHNTVSWYQQALGQGPQFIFQYYREEENGRGNFPPRFSGLQFPNYSSELNVNALELDDSALYLCASSLGTVVNTGELFFGEGSRLTVL.

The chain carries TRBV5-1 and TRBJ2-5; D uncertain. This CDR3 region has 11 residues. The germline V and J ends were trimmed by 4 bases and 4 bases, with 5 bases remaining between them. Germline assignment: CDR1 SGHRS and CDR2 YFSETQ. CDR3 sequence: CASSGSETQYF. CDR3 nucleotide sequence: TGCGCCAGCAGCGGATCAGAGACCCAGTACTTC.

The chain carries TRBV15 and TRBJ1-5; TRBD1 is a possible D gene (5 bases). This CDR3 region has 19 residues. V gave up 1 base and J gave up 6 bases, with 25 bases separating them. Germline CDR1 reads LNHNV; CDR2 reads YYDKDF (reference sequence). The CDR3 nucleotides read TGTGCCACCAGCAGAGGTCGGGGGGTTAAACACGGAGTGGGTCAGCCCCAGCATTTT. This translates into CATSRGRGVKHGVGQPQHF.

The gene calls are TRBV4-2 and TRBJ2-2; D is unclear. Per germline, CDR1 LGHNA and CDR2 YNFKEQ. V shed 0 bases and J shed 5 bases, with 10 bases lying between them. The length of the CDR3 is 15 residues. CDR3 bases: TGTGCCAGCAGCCAAGATCGCTCGGGTACCGGGGAGCTGTTTTTT. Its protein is CASSQDRSGTGELFF.

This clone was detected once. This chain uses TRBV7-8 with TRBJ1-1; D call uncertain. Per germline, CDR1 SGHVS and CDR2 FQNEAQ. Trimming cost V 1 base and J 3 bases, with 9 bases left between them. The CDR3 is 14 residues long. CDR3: CASSLDGSYTEAFF. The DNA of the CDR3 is TGTGCCAGCAGCTTAGACGGTTCTTACACTGAAGCTTTCTTT.

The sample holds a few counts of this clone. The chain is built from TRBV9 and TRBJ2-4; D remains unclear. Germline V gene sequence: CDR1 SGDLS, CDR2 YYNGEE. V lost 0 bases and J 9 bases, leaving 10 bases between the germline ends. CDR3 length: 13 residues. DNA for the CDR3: TGTGCCAGCAGCGTAGTTGACACGGGCATTCAGTACTTC. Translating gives CASSVVDTGIQYF.

CDR3 region: CASSDAGRPSYEQYF. The DNA of the CDR3 is TGTGCCAGCAGTGATGCAGGCAGGCCCTCCTACGAGCAGTACTTC. The chain is built from TRBV25-1 and TRBJ2-7; D ambiguous. The CDR3 extends over 15 amino acids. CDR1 and CDR2 from the germline V gene are MGHDK and SYGVNS. Trimming pared 3 bases from V and 0 bases from J, leaving 12 bases between.

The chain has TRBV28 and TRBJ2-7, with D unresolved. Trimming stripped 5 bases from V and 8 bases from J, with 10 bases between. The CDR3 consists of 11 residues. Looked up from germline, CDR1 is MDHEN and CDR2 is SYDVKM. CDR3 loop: CASSATIQQYF. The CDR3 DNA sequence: TGTGCCAGCAGTGCAACAATTCAGCAGTACTTC.

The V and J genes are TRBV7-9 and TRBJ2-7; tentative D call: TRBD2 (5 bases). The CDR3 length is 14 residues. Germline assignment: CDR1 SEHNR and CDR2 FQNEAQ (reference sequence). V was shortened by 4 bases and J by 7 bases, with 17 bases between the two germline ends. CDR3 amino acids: CASSSGGYSWEQYF. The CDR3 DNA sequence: TGTGCCAGCAGCTCCGGAGGATACAGTTGGGAGCAGTACTTC.

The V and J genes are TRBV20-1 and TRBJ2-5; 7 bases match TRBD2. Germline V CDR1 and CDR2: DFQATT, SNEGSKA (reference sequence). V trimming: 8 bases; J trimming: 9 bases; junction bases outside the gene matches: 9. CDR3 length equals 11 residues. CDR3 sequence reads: CSTLGGIAQYF. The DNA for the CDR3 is TGCAGTACCCTGGGGGGGATCGCCCAGTACTTC.

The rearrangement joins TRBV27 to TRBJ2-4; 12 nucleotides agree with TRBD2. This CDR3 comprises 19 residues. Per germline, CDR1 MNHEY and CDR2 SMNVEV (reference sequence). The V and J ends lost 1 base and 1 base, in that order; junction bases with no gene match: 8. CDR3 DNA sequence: TGTGCCAGCAGTTTATTGCCTAGCGGGAGGGGAGGCGCCAAAAACATTCAGTACTTC. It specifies CASSLLPSGRGGAKNIQYF.

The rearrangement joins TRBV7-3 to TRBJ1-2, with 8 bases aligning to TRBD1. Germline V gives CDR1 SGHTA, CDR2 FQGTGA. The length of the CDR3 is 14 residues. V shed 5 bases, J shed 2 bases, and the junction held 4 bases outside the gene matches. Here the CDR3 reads CASSPGQGNYGYTF. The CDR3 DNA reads TGTGCCAGCAGCCCCGGACAGGGAAACTATGGCTACACCTTC.

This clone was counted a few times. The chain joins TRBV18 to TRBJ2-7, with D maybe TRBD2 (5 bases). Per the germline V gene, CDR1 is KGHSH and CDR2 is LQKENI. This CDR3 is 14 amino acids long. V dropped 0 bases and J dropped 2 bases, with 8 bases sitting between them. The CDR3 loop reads CASSPPTGTYEQYF. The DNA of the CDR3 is TGTGCCAGCTCACCACCTACGGGAACCTACGAGCAGTACTTC.

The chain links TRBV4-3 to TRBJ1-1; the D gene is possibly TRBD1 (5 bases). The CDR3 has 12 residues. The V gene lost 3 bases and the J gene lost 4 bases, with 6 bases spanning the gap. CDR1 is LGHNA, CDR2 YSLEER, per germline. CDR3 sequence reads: CASSQGLTEAFF. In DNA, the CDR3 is TGCGCCAGCAGCCAGGGGCTCACTGAAGCTTTCTTT.

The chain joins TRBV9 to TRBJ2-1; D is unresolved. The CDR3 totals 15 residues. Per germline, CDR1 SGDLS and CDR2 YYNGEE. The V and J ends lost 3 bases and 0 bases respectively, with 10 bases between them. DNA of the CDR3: TGTGCCAGCAGCGATCTAGTGAGCTCCTACAATGAGCAGTTCTTC. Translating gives CASSDLVSSYNEQFF.

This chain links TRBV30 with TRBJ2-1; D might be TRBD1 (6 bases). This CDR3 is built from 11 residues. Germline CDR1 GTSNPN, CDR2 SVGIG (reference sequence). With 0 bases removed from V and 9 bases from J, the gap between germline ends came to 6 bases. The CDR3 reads CAWSVGAEQFF. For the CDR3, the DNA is TGTGCCTGGAGTGTGGGGGCTGAGCAGTTCTTC.

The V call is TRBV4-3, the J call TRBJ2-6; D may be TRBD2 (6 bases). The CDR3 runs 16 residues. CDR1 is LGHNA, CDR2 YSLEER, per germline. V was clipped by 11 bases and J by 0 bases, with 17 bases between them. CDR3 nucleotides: TGCGCCGCCAGCGGGTTGAGGGACTCTGGGGCCAACGTCCTGACTTTC. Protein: CAASGLRDSGANVLTF.

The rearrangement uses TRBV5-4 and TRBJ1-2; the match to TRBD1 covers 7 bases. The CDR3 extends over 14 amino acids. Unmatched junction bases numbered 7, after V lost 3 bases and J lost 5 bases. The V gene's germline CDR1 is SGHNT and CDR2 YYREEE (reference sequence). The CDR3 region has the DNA TGTGCCAGCAGCTATAGGGGACAGTTTTATGGCTACACCTTC. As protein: CASSYRGQFYGYTF. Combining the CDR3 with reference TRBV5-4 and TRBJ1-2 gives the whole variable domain ETGVTQSPTHLIKTRGQQVTLRCSSQSGHNTVSWYQQALGQGPQFIFQYYREEENGRGNFPPRFSGLQFPNYSSELNVNALELDDSALYLCASSYRGQFYGYTFGSGTRLTVV.

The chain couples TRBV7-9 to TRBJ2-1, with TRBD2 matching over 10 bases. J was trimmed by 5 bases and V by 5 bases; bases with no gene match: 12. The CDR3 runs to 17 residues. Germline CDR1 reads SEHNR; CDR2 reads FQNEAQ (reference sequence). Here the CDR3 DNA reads TGTGCCAGCAGCCAAACGGACGGGACTAGCGTTAACAATGAGCAGTTCTTC. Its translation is CASSQTDGTSVNNEQFF.

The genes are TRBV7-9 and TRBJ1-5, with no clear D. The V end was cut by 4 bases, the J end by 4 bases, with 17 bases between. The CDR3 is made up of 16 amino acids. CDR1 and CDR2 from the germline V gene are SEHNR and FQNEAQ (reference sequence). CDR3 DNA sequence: TGTGCCAGCAGCTCGGAAAGGACTGACCGAAATCAGCCCCAGCATTTT. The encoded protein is CASSSERTDRNQPQHF.

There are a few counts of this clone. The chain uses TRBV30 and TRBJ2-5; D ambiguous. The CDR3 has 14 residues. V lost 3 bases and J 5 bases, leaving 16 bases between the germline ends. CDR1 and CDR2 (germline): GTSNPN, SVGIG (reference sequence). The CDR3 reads CAWSPRALGETQYF. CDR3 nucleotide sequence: TGTGCCTGGAGCCCACGCGCCCTAGGGGAGACCCAGTACTTC. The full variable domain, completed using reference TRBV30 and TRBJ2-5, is SQTIHQWPATLVQPVGSPLSLECTVEGTSNPNLYWYRQAAGRGLQLLFYSVGIGQISSEVPQNLSASRPQDRQFILSSKKLLLSDSGFYLCAWSPRALGETQYFGPGTRLLVL.

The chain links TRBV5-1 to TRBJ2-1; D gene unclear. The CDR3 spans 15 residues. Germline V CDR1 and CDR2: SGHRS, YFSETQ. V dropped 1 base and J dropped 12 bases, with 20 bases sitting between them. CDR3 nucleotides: TGCGCCAGCAGCTTGCGGCGAGATCCCCCACAAAGGCAGTTCTTC. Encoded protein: CASSLRRDPPQRQFF. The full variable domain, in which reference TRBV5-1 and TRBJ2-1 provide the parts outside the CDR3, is KAGVTQTPRYLIKTRGQQVTLSCSPISGHRSVSWYQQTPGQGLQFLFEYFSETQRNKGNFPGRFSGRQFSNSRSEMNVSTLELGDSALYLCASSLRRDPPQRQFFGPGTRLTVL.

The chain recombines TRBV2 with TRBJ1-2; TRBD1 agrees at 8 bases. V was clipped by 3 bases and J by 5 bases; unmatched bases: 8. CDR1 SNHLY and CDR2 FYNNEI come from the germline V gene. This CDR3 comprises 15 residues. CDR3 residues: CASSDKGQGPYGYTF. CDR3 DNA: TGTGCCAGCAGTGACAAAGGACAGGGTCCTTATGGCTACACCTTC. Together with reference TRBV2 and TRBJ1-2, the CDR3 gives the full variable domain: EPEVTQTPSHQVTQMGQEVILRCVPISNHLYFYWYRQILGQKVEFLVSFYNNEISEKSEIFDDQFSVERPDGSNFTLKIRSTKLEDSAMYFCASSDKGQGPYGYTFGSGTRLTVV.

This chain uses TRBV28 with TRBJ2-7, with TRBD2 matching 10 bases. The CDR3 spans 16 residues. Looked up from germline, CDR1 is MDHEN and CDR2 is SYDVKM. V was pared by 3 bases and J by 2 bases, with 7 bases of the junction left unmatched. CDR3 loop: CASSLPLAGLTYEQYF. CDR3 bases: TGTGCCAGCAGTTTGCCACTAGCGGGACTCACCTACGAGCAGTACTTC.

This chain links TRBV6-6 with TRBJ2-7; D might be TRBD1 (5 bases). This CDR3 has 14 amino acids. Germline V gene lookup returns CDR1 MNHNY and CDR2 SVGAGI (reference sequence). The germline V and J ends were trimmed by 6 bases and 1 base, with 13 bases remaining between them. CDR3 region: CASSPTDKSYEQYF. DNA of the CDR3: TGTGCCAGCAGCCCGACGGACAAATCCTACGAGCAGTACTTC.

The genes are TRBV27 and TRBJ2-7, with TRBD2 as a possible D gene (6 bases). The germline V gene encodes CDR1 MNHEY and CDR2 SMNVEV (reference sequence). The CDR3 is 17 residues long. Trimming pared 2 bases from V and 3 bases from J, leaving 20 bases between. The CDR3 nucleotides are TGTGCCAGCAGTTTAGTGTCACCGGGAGCTACGGGCTACGAGCAGTACTTC. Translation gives CASSLVSPGATGYEQYF.

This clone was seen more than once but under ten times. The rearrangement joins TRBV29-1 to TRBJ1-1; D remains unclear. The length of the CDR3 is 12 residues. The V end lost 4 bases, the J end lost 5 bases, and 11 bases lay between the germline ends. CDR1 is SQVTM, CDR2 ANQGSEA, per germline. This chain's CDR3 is CSVGGWGTEAFF. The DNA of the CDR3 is TGCAGCGTTGGAGGGTGGGGAACTGAAGCTTTCTTT. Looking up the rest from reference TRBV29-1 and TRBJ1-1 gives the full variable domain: SAVISQKPSRDICQRGTSLTIQCQVDSQVTMMFWYRQQPGQSLTLIATANQGSEATYESGFVIDKFPISRPNLTFSTLTVSNMSPEDSSIYLCSVGGWGTEAFFGQGTRLTVV.